The 8 T cell receptor beta chains listed next were all sequenced from one sample in a study of CD8+CD57+ T cells in acquired aplastic anemia. TCR beta VDJ and CDR3 profiling used genomic DNA as template. TCRdb re-derived calls from the reads in MiXCR, one entry per CDR3 protein. Altogether 400,000 to 450,000 distinct CDR3 sequences are present, about two thirds being singletons, with the ten largest covering under 4.5%. The material sequenced was sorted CD4+, CD8+, or CD8+CD57+ T cells (not recorded which) from PBMCs. The receptors were gathered from a human donor in good health, serving as a control.

The J gene is TRBJ2-5, the V gene TRBV20-1; D uncertain. Between the trimmed V and J ends, which lost 6 bases and 5 bases, there was a span of 16 bases. The CDR3 length is 13 residues. Looked up from germline, CDR1 is DFQATT and CDR2 is SNEGSKA (reference sequence). CDR3 amino acids: CSARAQGRETQYF. The DNA of the CDR3 is TGCAGTGCACGGGCCCAAGGACGGGAGACCCAGTACTTC.

This clonotype was recorded once. A junction boundary mismatches the germline segment, possibly from a read error. CDR3 sequence (DNA): TGTGCCAGCAGCTTAAGGCAGGGTGTCGGCACAGATACGTTC. Its translation is CASSLRQGVGTDTF. The genes are TRBV7-9 and TRBJ2-7; a possible D gene is TRBD1 (5 bases). CDR1 is SEHNR and CDR2 is FQNEAQ in the germline V gene (reference sequence). This CDR3 is 14 amino acids long.

The chain employs TRBV12-5 and TRBJ2-7; D may be TRBD1 (6 bases). The CDR3 is made up of 13 amino acids. The germline V gene has CDR1 LGHNT and CDR2 FRNRAP. Trimming took off 7 bases at V and 3 bases at J, with 13 bases between the two ends. CDR3 DNA: TGTGCTAGTGCAGGCGGACAGCACTACGAGCAGTACTTC. Translated: CASAGGQHYEQYF.

The chain carries TRBV7-2 and TRBJ1-5, with TRBD1 matching over 9 bases. This CDR3 region has 15 residues. Germline CDR1 reads SGHTA; CDR2 reads FQGNSA. Germline trimming cut 4 bases from V and 2 bases from J; bases unmatched to any gene: 3. CDR3 amino acids: CASSWGQGGNQPQHF. The CDR3 region has the DNA TGTGCCAGCAGCTGGGGACAGGGAGGCAATCAGCCCCAGCATTTT.

This clonotype occurred many times. The genes are TRBV6-5 and TRBJ2-7, with TRBD1 identical over 7 bases. CDR3 length: 14 amino acids. The junction had 9 bases not matched to a gene; V was cut back by 4 bases and J by 6 bases. Germline V gives CDR1 MNHEY, CDR2 SVGAGI. CDR3 sequence (DNA): TGTGCCAGCAGTTCCCGACAGGGAGTGGGCGAGCAGTACTTC. Translating it yields CASSSRQGVGEQYF.

In its sample, this clonotype was seen many times. The chain links TRBV12-3 or TRBV12-4 to TRBJ1-1; no definite D call. With 2 bases removed from V and 3 bases from J, the gap between germline ends came to 7 bases. The CDR3 is 13 residues long. The CDR3 region is CASSLTYYTEAFF. In DNA, the CDR3 is TGTGCCAGCAGTTTAACGTATTACACTGAAGCTTTCTTT.

To note about this clonotype: The junction does not match germline at one end; this may be a read error. J is TRBJ1-1 and V is TRBV5-5; D not resolved. The CDR3 length is 13 residues. CDR1 and CDR2 from the germline V gene are SGHKS and YYEKEE (reference sequence). The chain's CDR3 is CASSTKVTFEAFF. The CDR3 nucleotides are TGCGCCAGCAGCACAAAGGTCACATTTGAAGCTTTCTTT.

This clonotype was recorded a few times. The chain couples TRBV7-2 to TRBJ2-2, with 9 bases fitting TRBD2. The germline V gene has CDR1 SGHTA and CDR2 FQGNSA. This CDR3 has 15 amino acids. J lost 7 bases, V lost 1 base, and 4 bases had no gene match. CDR3 sequence (DNA): TGTGCCAGCAGCTTAGTGCAACTAGCGGGCGGGGAGCTGTTTTTT. Translated: CASSLVQLAGGELFF.